This is a list of T cell receptor beta chains from one sample in a study of CD8 T cells in Susac syndrome. TCRdb passed the immunoSEQ multiplex PCR reads through MiXCR, listing each CDR3 protein once. The sample has 51,000 or so distinct CDR3 sequences; 80% to 95% are singletons. Sequenced input: CD8+ T cells from PBMCs. The receptors derive from a human donor in good health. Each CDR3 is given with its conserved first and last residue. A D gene is named only where the DNA matches it firmly. Only some rows state a clone size, as once, few, many or a class for expanded clones.

V	size	D	J	length	CDR3	DNA
TRBV29-1	.	.	TRBJ2-2	14	CSVEAGKNTGELFF	TGCAGCGTTGAAGCAGGGAAGAACACCGGGGAGCTGTTTTTT
TRBV29-1	.	TRBD1	TRBJ1-2	13	CSVPRDRGDGYTF	TGCAGCGTTCCCCGGGACAGGGGGGATGGCTACACCTTC
TRBV28	.	TRBD2	TRBJ2-3	16	CASSWMGTSGTDTQYF	TGTGCCAGCAGCTGGATGGGGACTAGCGGCACAGATACGCAGTATTTT
TRBV25-1	.	.	TRBJ2-7	10	CASKGYEQYF	TGTGCCAGCAAAGGTTACGAGCAGTACTTC
TRBV20-1	.	.	TRBJ2-1	14	CSARDLSSYNEQFF	TGCAGTGCTAGAGACTTGAGCTCCTACAATGAGCAGTTCTTC
TRBV5-1	.	.	TRBJ2-7	15	CASSWASAPSYEQYF	TGCGCCAGCAGCTGGGCTAGCGCACCCTCCTACGAGCAGTACTTC
TRBV6-2/TRBV6-3	once	.	TRBJ2-5	15	CASSYSRREQETQYF	TGTGCCAGCAGTTACTCGAGGCGGGAACAAGAGACCCAGTACTTC
TRBV7-6	.	.	TRBJ1-2	15	CASSRDLMGNYGYTF	TGTGCCAGCAGCCGAGACCTTATGGGGAACTATGGCTACACCTTC
TRBV2	.	TRBD2	TRBJ2-1	15	CASSDLAGINNEQFF	TGTGCCAGCAGTGATCTAGCGGGAATTAACAATGAGCAGTTCTTC
TRBV5-1	.	.	TRBJ2-7	15	CASSLAGEPSYEQYF	TGCGCCAGCAGCTTGGCAGGAGAGCCTTCCTACGAGCAGTACTTC
TRBV27	.	.	TRBJ2-7	13	CASSLYRSYEQYF	TGTGCCAGCAGTTTATACAGATCCTACGAGCAGTACTTC
TRBV4-1	few	.	TRBJ2-7	12	CASSQIGVEQYF	TGCGCCAGTAGCCAAATAGGGGTCGAGCAGTACTTC
TRBV29-1	.	TRBD2	TRBJ2-1	14	CSADIPAGVVEQFF	TGCAGCGCCGACATTCCGGCGGGGGTTGTTGAGCAGTTCTTC
TRBV29-1	few	TRBD2	TRBJ2-7	14	CSVEWGLKNGEQYF	TGCAGCGTTGAATGGGGACTAAAGAACGGCGAGCAGTACTTC
TRBV2	.	TRBD2	TRBJ2-1	16	CASRGLAGSEAYEQFF	TGTGCCAGCAGGGGACTAGCGGGTTCGGAGGCGTATGAGCAGTTCTTC
TRBV29-1	.	.	TRBJ2-1	10	CSVAYNEQFF	TGCAGCGTTGCTTACAATGAGCAGTTCTTC
TRBV29-1	.	.	TRBJ1-1	13	CSVFRGYGTEAFF	TGCAGCGTCTTCAGGGGTTATGGCACTGAAGCTTTCTTT
TRBV5-8	.	.	TRBJ1-5	17	CASSWGVGDPRIQPQHF	TGTGCCAGCAGCTGGGGAGTAGGGGATCCGCGAATTCAGCCCCAGCATTTT
TRBV3-1	.	TRBD2	TRBJ2-5	17	CASSQRLAGVTQETQYF	TGTGCCAGCAGCCAACGGCTAGCGGGAGTTACTCAAGAGACCCAGTACTTC
TRBV29-1	.	.	TRBJ2-1	15	CSVESGSWSYNEQFF	TGCAGCGTTGAGTCCGGGAGCTGGTCCTACAATGAGCAGTTCTTC
TRBV29-1	.	.	TRBJ2-7	14	CSAYTWQGGDEQYF	TGCAGCGCATATACTTGGCAGGGGGGAGACGAGCAGTACTTC
TRBV5-1	.	TRBD2	TRBJ2-5	15	CASSLDGGIQETQYF	TGCGCCAGCAGCTTGGACGGGGGGATCCAAGAGACCCAGTACTTC
TRBV7-2	.	TRBD2	TRBJ2-7	16	CASSLHIAGAGYEQYF	TGTGCCAGCAGCTTACACATAGCGGGAGCAGGCTACGAGCAGTACTTC
TRBV11-2	.	TRBD2	TRBJ2-3	16	CASSLELAGEEDTQYF	TGTGCCAGCAGCTTAGAACTAGCGGGAGAAGAGGATACGCAGTATTTT
TRBV5-8	.	.	TRBJ2-3	13	CASSLWGTDTQYF	TGTGCCAGCAGCTTGTGGGGCACAGATACGCAGTATTTT
TRBV4-1	.	TRBD1	TRBJ1-2	15	CASSQDDRGFYGYTF	TGCGCCAGCAGCCAGGATGACAGGGGATTCTATGGCTACACCTTC
TRBV11-2	few	.	TRBJ2-5	16	CASSRFQGGRGETQYF	TGTGCCAGCAGCAGATTCCAGGGGGGAAGAGGAGAGACCCAGTACTTC
TRBV29-1	.	.	TRBJ2-7	11	CSVKGLYEQYF	TGCAGCGTTAAGGGATTGTACGAGCAGTACTTC
TRBV9	.	.	TRBJ2-1	15	CASSVEGGLYNEQFF	TGTGCCAGCAGCGTAGAGGGTGGGCTTTACAATGAGCAGTTCTTC
TRBV28	.	.	TRBJ2-2	16	CASSNSQTTNTGELFF	TGTGCCAGCAGTAACTCACAGACAACGAACACCGGGGAGCTGTTTTTT
TRBV28	.	.	TRBJ1-1	12	CASSDRNTEAFF	TGTGCCAGCTCTGATCGGAACACTGAAGCTTTCTTT
TRBV9	.	.	TRBJ1-2	12	CASSVVPGGYTF	TGTGCCAGCAGCGTAGTTCCGGGTGGCTACACCTTC
TRBV5-1	.	.	TRBJ2-7	14	CASSLGWGVYEQYF	TGCGCCAGCAGCTTGGGATGGGGCGTCTACGAGCAGTACTTC
TRBV5-1	.	TRBD2	TRBJ2-7	14	CASSLAGGYYEQYF	TGCGCCAGTTCCTTAGCGGGAGGGTACTACGAGCAGTACTTC
TRBV9	.	TRBD1	TRBJ1-1	15	CASSGRTGLNTEAFF	TGTGCCAGCAGCGGACGGACAGGGCTGAACACTGAAGCTTTCTTT
TRBV5-8	.	.	TRBJ1-2	14	CASSPEGGDYGYTF	TGTGCCAGCAGCCCCGAGGGGGGAGACTATGGCTACACCTTC
TRBV6-5	.	.	TRBJ2-5	14	CASSAQGQQETQYF	TGTGCCAGCAGTGCTCAGGGACAACAAGAGACCCAGTACTTC
TRBV28	.	.	TRBJ2-5	12	CATLRARETQYF	TGTGCCACCCTCAGGGCGCGAGAGACCCAGTACTTC
TRBV28	.	TRBD1	TRBJ2-7	15	CASSLSTGSFSEQYF	TGTGCCAGCAGTTTGTCGACAGGGAGTTTTTCCGAGCAGTACTTC
TRBV25-1	.	.	TRBJ1-4	14	CASSEAGSGEKLFF	TGTGCCAGCAGTGAAGCGGGGTCGGGCGAAAAACTGTTTTTT
TRBV12-3/TRBV12-4	.	.	TRBJ2-2	11	CASPSPGELFF	TGTGCCAGCCCATCCCCCGGGGAGCTGTTTTTT
TRBV20-1	.	.	TRBJ2-2	14	CSATEGDRTGELFF	TGCAGTGCGACAGAGGGAGACCGTACCGGGGAGCTGTTTTTT
TRBV27	.	TRBD2	TRBJ2-7	16	CASSFSLAATFYEQYF	TGTGCCAGCAGTTTTTCCCTAGCGGCGACCTTCTACGAGCAGTACTTC
TRBV30	.	.	TRBJ2-1	15	CAWSYLAEYKNEQFF	TGTGCCTGGAGTTATTTAGCAGAATACAAGAATGAGCAGTTCTTC
TRBV27	.	.	TRBJ1-1	12	CATATGATEAFF	TGTGCCACCGCAACAGGAGCCACTGAAGCTTTCTTT
TRBV30	.	TRBD1	TRBJ2-7	14	CAWRTQGSTHEQYF	TGTGCCTGGAGAACACAGGGGAGCACCCACGAGCAGTACTTC
TRBV3-1	.	.	TRBJ1-1	16	CASSRTPRGHGTEAFF	TGTGCCAGCAGCCGGACGCCGCGGGGGCACGGCACTGAAGCTTTCTTT
TRBV7-7	.	.	TRBJ2-7	13	CASSLGREYEQYF	TGTGCCAGCAGCTTGGGCAGGGAGTACGAGCAGTACTTC
TRBV11-2	.	.	TRBJ2-3	13	CASSLFKGDTQYF	TGTGCCAGCAGCTTATTTAAGGGTGATACGCAGTATTTT
TRBV7-6	.	.	TRBJ1-5	15	CASSLHRNSNQPQHF	TGTGCCAGCAGCTTACATAGAAATAGCAATCAGCCCCAGCATTTT
TRBV27	.	.	TRBJ2-1	14	CASSFERSYNEQFF	TGTGCCAGCAGTTTCGAGCGGAGTTACAATGAGCAGTTCTTC
TRBV7-2	.	TRBD2	TRBJ2-7	14	CASSLAGPSYEQYF	TGTGCCAGCAGCCTAGCGGGCCCCTCCTACGAGCAGTACTTC
TRBV18	.	.	TRBJ2-2	14	CASSPPMFAGELFF	TGTGCCAGCTCACCACCCATGTTTGCCGGGGAGCTGTTTTTT
TRBV15	.	TRBD2	TRBJ2-2	16	CATSGLAGVRTGELFF	TGTGCCACCAGCGGCCTCGCGGGAGTTCGTACCGGGGAGCTGTTTTTT